Listed below are T cell receptor beta chains from one sample, sequenced in a study of shared clonotypes between healthy human individuals. The data were produced by immunoSEQ multiplex PCR, yet TCRdb's version contains in-frame clones alone and is incomplete. The table lists some 2,400,000 clones, 95% of them singletons, with 0.1% to 0.15% in the top ten. The specimen sequenced was naive CD4+ T cells sorted from blood. These receptors came from a man aged 18 to 30 in good health. CDR3s include the opening cysteine and the closing phenylalanine or tryptophan. D genes are given only for firm matches. Clone size, where shown, is once, few, many, or a class for clones that have expanded.

TRBD1,TRBV5-1,-,TRBJ2-7,CASSLTGTGAPLGQYF,TGCGCCAGCAGCTTGACCGGGACAGGGGCCCCCCTTGGGCAGTACTTC
-,TRBV7-9,-,TRBJ2-1,CASSRTGARSYNEQFF,TGTGCCAGCAGCCGAACGGGCGCGAGATCCTACAATGAGCAGTTCTTC
-,TRBV9,-,TRBJ2-3,CASSPGQYTDTQYF,TGTGCCAGCAGCCCCGGACAGTACACAGATACGCAGTATTTT
-,TRBV4-1,-,TRBJ2-5,CASSQDDKIKTQYF,TGCGCCAGCAGCCAAGATGATAAAATTAAGACCCAGTACTTC
TRBD1,TRBV7-2,-,TRBJ1-5,CASSPDRGFQPQHF,TGTGCCAGCAGCCCGGACAGGGGGTTTCAGCCCCAGCATTTT
TRBD1,TRBV5-1,-,TRBJ1-1,CASSLGTGNLNTEAFF,TGCGCCAGCAGCTTGGGGACAGGGAATCTGAACACTGAAGCTTTCTTT
TRBD2,TRBV9,-,TRBJ2-2,CASSVGAGGNTGELFF,TGTGCCAGCAGCGTAGGGGCGGGAGGGAACACCGGGGAGCTGTTTTTT
TRBD2,TRBV9,-,TRBJ2-1,CASSALADSYNEQFF,TGTGCCAGCAGCGCTCTAGCGGACTCCTACAATGAGCAGTTCTTC
TRBD1,TRBV9,-,TRBJ2-7,CASSQQGQGYEQYF,TGTGCCAGCAGCCAACAGGGACAGGGGTACGAGCAGTACTTC
-,TRBV27,once,TRBJ1-1,CARDGMNTEAFF,TGTGCCAGAGACGGCATGAACACTGAAGCTTTCTTT
TRBD1,TRBV30,-,TRBJ1-2,CAWADRGFGYTF,TGTGCCTGGGCCGACAGGGGATTCGGCTACACCTTC
-,TRBV5-6,-,TRBJ1-1,CASSFARPIVNTEAFF,TGTGCCAGCAGCTTCGCCCGACCAATTGTGAACACTGAAGCTTTCTTT
-,TRBV27,-,TRBJ2-3,CASSQSSRITDTQYF,TGTGCCAGCAGTCAATCTAGTCGGATCACAGATACGCAGTATTTT
-,TRBV19,-,TRBJ2-3,CASSSRTDTQYF,TGTGCCTCCAGTAGTCGGACAGATACGCAGTATTTT
TRBD1,TRBV27,few,TRBJ1-5,CASSLRTGGSTQHF,TGTGCCAGCAGTTTAAGGACAGGGGGGTCGACTCAGCATTTT
-,TRBV14,-,TRBJ1-3,CASSQEEGFPGNTIYF,TGTGCCAGCAGCCAAGAAGAGGGGTTCCCTGGAAACACCATATATTTT
TRBD2,TRBV18,-,TRBJ2-3,CASSPPGLAGGSDTQYF,TGTGCCAGCTCACCACCGGGACTAGCGGGGGGCTCAGATACGCAGTATTTT
-,TRBV11-1,-,TRBJ1-4,CASSLDGTLTEKLFF,TGTGCCAGCAGCCTAGATGGGACCCTGACCGAAAAACTGTTTTTT
-,TRBV2,-,TRBJ1-4,CASKLDHNEKLFF,TGTGCCAGCAAGCTGGACCATAATGAAAAACTGTTTTTT
-,TRBV2,-,TRBJ2-2,CASSPWDKHNTGELFF,TGTGCCAGCAGTCCATGGGACAAACACAACACCGGGGAGCTGTTTTTT
-,TRBV10-3,-,TRBJ2-3,CAIKEFLDNSDTQYF,TGTGCCATCAAGGAGTTTCTGGACAATTCAGATACGCAGTATTTT
-,TRBV2,-,TRBJ1-2,CASRNYAGTDYGYTF,TGTGCCAGCAGAAACTATGCCGGGACTGACTATGGCTACACCTTC
TRBD1,TRBV6-1,few,TRBJ1-5,CASSEPRRTGVQPQHF,TGTGCCAGCAGTGAACCCCGTAGGACAGGGGTTCAGCCCCAGCATTTT
-,TRBV5-4,-,TRBJ2-3,CASSLGLKDTQYF,TGTGCCAGCAGCTTGGGTCTGAAAGATACGCAGTATTTT
TRBD1,TRBV4-1,-,TRBJ1-4,CASSQEAQGAEKLFF,TGCGCCAGCAGCCAAGAAGCACAGGGGGCAGAAAAACTGTTTTTT
TRBD1,TRBV2,-,TRBJ1-3,CASSKGALGNTIYF,TGTGCCAGCAGTAAGGGGGCTCTCGGAAACACCATATATTTT
-,TRBV30,few,TRBJ1-2,CAWNPDRPNSVGYTF,TGTGCCTGGAATCCCGACAGGCCAAACTCGGTTGGCTACACCTTC
-,TRBV18,-,TRBJ1-2,CASSPLRDLTTNYGYTF,TGTGCCAGCTCACCACTTCGGGATTTGACAACTAACTATGGCTACACCTTC
-,TRBV29-1,-,TRBJ2-7,CSVLRDVGEQYF,TGCAGCGTTTTGAGGGACGTAGGCGAGCAGTACTTC
-,TRBV28,-,TRBJ2-1,CASSPGGEQFF,TGTGCCTCATCCCCCGGAGGTGAGCAGTTCTTC
-,TRBV5-1,-,TRBJ2-3,CASSLGASFGDTQYF,TGCGCCAGCAGCTTGGGAGCCTCATTCGGGGATACGCAGTATTTT
TRBD2,TRBV10-3,-,TRBJ2-7,CAISLGAGESSEQYF,TGTGCCATCAGTCTTGGAGCGGGGGAATCCTCCGAGCAGTACTTC
-,TRBV7-9,-,TRBJ2-5,CASSQQSLQETQYF,TGTGCCAGCAGCCAACAGAGCCTCCAAGAGACCCAGTACTTC
TRBD2,TRBV5-1,-,TRBJ2-1,CASSPGTSGRNEQFF,TGCGCCAGCAGCCCGGGGACTAGCGGGAGAAATGAGCAGTTCTTC
-,TRBV10-3,-,TRBJ2-3,CAISQLGGTDTQYF,TGTGCCATCAGTCAACTCGGGGGCACAGATACGCAGTATTTT
-,TRBV15,-,TRBJ1-1,CATSRDRAVEAFF,TGTGCCACCAGCAGAGATCGGGCCGTTGAAGCTTTCTTT
TRBD1,TRBV5-1,-,TRBJ2-2,CASTWDSQNTGELFF,TGCGCCAGCACGTGGGACAGCCAAAACACCGGGGAGCTGTTTTTT
-,TRBV28,once,TRBJ2-7,CASSSWGDSTYEQYF,TGTGCCAGCAGTTCCTGGGGCGACTCAACCTACGAGCAGTACTTC
-,TRBV5-1,-,TRBJ2-2,CASSLSRGVRNRELFF,TGCGCCAGCAGCCTGTCCCGGGGCGTGAGGAACCGGGAGCTGTTTTTT
-,TRBV9,-,TRBJ1-6,CASSPRSGATYNSPLHF,TGTGCCAGCAGCCCCCGGTCGGGGGCCACCTATAATTCACCCCTCCACTTT
-,TRBV28,-,TRBJ1-2,CASSLVGSGYTF,TGTGCCAGCAGTTTAGTGGGGTCTGGCTACACCTTC
-,TRBV19,-,TRBJ2-2,CASRQGEYTGELFF,TGTGCCAGTAGACAGGGAGAGTACACCGGGGAGCTGTTTTTT